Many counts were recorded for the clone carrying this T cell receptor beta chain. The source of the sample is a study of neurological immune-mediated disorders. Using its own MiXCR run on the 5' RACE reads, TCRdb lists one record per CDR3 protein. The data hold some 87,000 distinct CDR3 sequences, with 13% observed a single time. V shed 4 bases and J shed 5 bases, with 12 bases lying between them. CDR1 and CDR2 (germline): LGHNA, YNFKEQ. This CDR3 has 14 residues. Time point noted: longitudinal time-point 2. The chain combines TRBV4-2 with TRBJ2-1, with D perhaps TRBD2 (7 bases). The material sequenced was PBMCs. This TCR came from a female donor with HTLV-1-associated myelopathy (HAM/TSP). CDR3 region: CASSPLGGDNEQFF. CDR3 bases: TGTGCCAGCAGCCCCCTAGGGGGGGACAATGAGCAGTTCTTC.